The T cell receptor (beta chain) described here comes from a study of cytomegalovirus exposure and HLA in healthy donors (dated by TCRdb to 2015 to 2018). A note on the overall study: An earlier analysis of roughly 630 of the donors reported 250 to 350 Gb of sequence data and some 120 million unique TCR beta sequences from about 200 million T cells. To predict cytomegalovirus infection status, the study combined high-throughput TCR immunosequencing, statistical association of individual TCRs with disease status, and machine learning. An earlier analysis of 500 to 650 of the donors applied high-throughput TCR beta sequencing to assess whether each TCR beta V gene segment acted as functional or pseudogenic. Class I and class II HLA loci were covered by the typing at four-digit resolution. The later analysis used no new phenotypic data to find candidate immune exposures, relying instead on TCR beta sequences and their occurrence across donors. Around 320 gigabases of sequencing data and roughly 90 million unique TCR sequences were included in an early release covering 500 to 750 HLA-typed donors. The study aimed to test whether signatures of past pathogen exposure could be identified by cataloging public T cell receptors. Roughly five DR-DQ haplotypes were handled as single units for association and clustering, since linkage in the cohort was strong. All discovery cohort repertoires had been generated on a single sequencing platform. Among around 400 genotyped donors of the cohort, an average of around 250,000 unique TCR beta nucleotide sequences was sequenced per donor, of which 15% to 20% were non-productive. A later analysis re-analyzed previously published TCR beta repertoires from 666 donors and added high-resolution HLA genotyping to study TCR occurrence patterns. Donor age, sex, ethnicity and CMV serostatus were compiled alongside the repertoire data. The study used immunosequencing to profile the T cell repertoires of several hundred subjects and linked those repertoires to cytomegalovirus serostatus. A later genetic analysis used genome-wide SNP genotypes for about 65% of the 666 donors, treating that subset as a discovery cohort. The number of typed donors differed by locus: about 629-630 for A, B, C, DRB1 and DQB1; 500 to 550 for DQA1; around 610 for DPA1; and approximately 450 for DPB1. Of the approximately 400 genotyped donors, 80% to 90% were placed in the genetic ancestry cluster associated with self-reported Caucasian donors. Along with the roughly 700-subject first cohort, a separate validation cohort of 120 different subjects was used. Summary of the overall study and its limitations: Most TCR sequences were observed very rarely across donors, whereas some public TCRs were present in many individuals. Specific HLA alleles were associated with roughly 17,000 TCR beta sequences at a false discovery rate of 0.05 in a later analysis. When HLA alleles, especially DR and DQ, strongly co-occurred, attributing TCR associations to individual alleles was difficult. In a later analysis, HLA-associated TCR beta chains were found to be more clonally expanded and to have lower generation probabilities than equally common non-associated chains. In an earlier analysis of over 550 of the donors, most TCR beta V segments were observed in productive rearrangements about 90% or about 30% of the time, broadly matching IMGT annotations. The study listed around 160 TCR beta chains as associated with cytomegalovirus. A later analysis reported that several top co-occurrence clusters appeared linked to parvovirus B19, influenza, CMV and Epstein-Barr virus. CMV serostatus was the only immune exposure information available for the cohort. In a later analysis, TCR association rates were found to vary across HLA loci, with the most associated TCRs seen for DRB1 alleles and the fewest for HLA-C alleles. Some IMGT-functional V segments, including TRBV6-2 and TRBV6-3, could not be told apart with the 87-base-pair reads, so those segments were excluded. A few of the identified cytomegalovirus-associated TCR beta chains were confirmed in vitro to be specific for cytomegalovirus antigens. In a later genetic analysis, fewer N-insertions in productive TCRs were reported among donors in an Asian-associated ancestry cluster than the 666-donor mean. The cohort was sequenced for TCR beta chains only, and without alpha or paired-chain data the features that could be detected were limited. The sequencing pipeline was judged likely to have produced a cluster of highly shared sequence variants as a technical artifact. In both the original and validation cohorts, the classifier was reported to diagnose cytomegalovirus status with high specificity and sensitivity. In a later analysis, most CMV-associated TCR beta chains were found to appear HLA-restricted, with HLA associations seemingly driven largely by CMV exposure. The presence/absence analyses assumed that sequencing depth was roughly uniform across donors, and that assumption may not be true. According to the authors, the approach could potentially be generalized to other disease states and immunological phenotypes. HLA typing was unavailable for some donors at each locus, so association tests used only the typed subset. A further reported finding was that TCR beta sequences accurately predicted the HLA-A and HLA-B alleles for most subjects in the first cohort. Because counts were too low, roughly 18 rarely observed V segments, including chromosome 9 orphons, were left out of the earlier analysis of 587 of the donors. A later genetic analysis associated a missense DCLRE1C variant with V-gene and J-gene trimming of TCR beta chains, and an independent cohort replicated the association. Correlated functional status among segregating V segments might be attributable to linkage disequilibrium, but an unknown experimental factor could not be ruled out.

Receptor amplification or capture employed the immunoSEQ multiplex PCR assay. For the multiplex PCR, a mixture combining 60 forward primers for TCR Vbeta segments and 13 reverse primers for TCR Jbeta segments was used. The CDR3 region of rearranged TCR beta genes was amplified from genomic DNA by a multiplex PCR assay. On the Illumina HiSeq System, the amplified TCR beta libraries were sequenced as 87-base-pair reads. The paper's data handling went like this. A later analysis counted 65 million to 90 million unique TCR beta chains across the 666 repertoires, and some 11 million of these chains were shared by at least two donors. Raw reads were error-corrected and collapsed into unique sequences with a nearest-neighbor algorithm that merged closely related sequences to remove PCR and sequencing errors. To assign V, D and J gene segments, CDR3 sequences were aligned to IMGT reference sequences. Each retained sequence needed at least a six-nucleotide match to both a V gene segment and a J gene segment. A rearrangement counted as productive if the CDR3 had no stop codons and remained in frame with V and J, and every other rearrangement counted as non-productive. Following IMGT convention, CDR3 was defined as the stretch from the second conserved V-encoded cysteine up to the conserved J-encoded phenylalanine. In an earlier analysis of roughly 610 of the donors, sequences lacking an unambiguous match to a single V gene segment were excluded. An earlier analysis of fewer than 750 of the donors called V segments functional above 56.7% productive rearrangements and segregating when the between-donor standard deviation exceeded 5%. A statistical classification framework was built to diagnose cytomegalovirus status from the catalog of TCR beta chain sequences. In a later analysis, V and J genes were assigned by comparing TCR nucleotide sequences against IMGT/GENE-DB human TR gene sequences. A later analysis assigned CDR3 sequences and most-parsimonious VDJ recombination scenarios with the TCRdist pipeline. In a later analysis, each TCR beta chain was defined by its CDR3 amino acid sequence together with its V-gene family, and reads lacking a unique V-gene family were excluded. As a way to deal with suspected cross-contamination and a sequencing artifact, a later analysis dropped 450 to 700 nucleotide sequences that were highly shared and had low generation probability. For each public chain, a later analysis derived a clonal expansion index from normalized ranks of inferred template counts within each repertoire. Generation probabilities in a later analysis came from a VDJ recombination model fitted to out-of-frame rearrangements, and those results were checked against IGoR. A later analysis scored TCR-TCR, TCR-HLA and TCR-CMV co-occurrence with hypergeometric tests, applying a repertoire-size bias correction to TCR pairs. To estimate false discovery rates, a later analysis permuted the HLA or CMV assignments 20 times. A later analysis grouped co-occurring TCRs with DBSCAN, adding TCRdist sequence similarity when clustering within HLA-allele-positive subsets. For co-occurrence clustering, repertoires with fewer than 30,000 or more than 120,000 public chains were excluded, along with 4 to 6 repertoires with anomalous nucleotide sharing. Imported from immuneACCESS, the table was reduced by TCRdb to in-frame sequences with V and J called. These copies leave out some clones; in studies compared against another copy, an unresolved V gene accounts for under half, and the cause of the remainder is not known. The V and J calls and clone size come from that table; D and trimming were worked out from the DNA. Within this sample are 62,000 or so clones, with roughly four fifths of them counted one time only. The top ten hold 4.3% of the sample.

The CDR3 sequence holds 16 residues, the cysteine and phenylalanine included. Only CDR3 DNA remains: 48 bases, in frame from the first base. The V end loses 0 bases and the J end loses 5 bases, and a stretch of 15 bases separates them. This clone was seen once. There is no known antigen for this receptor. No base quality information exists; no much larger clone differs at one position. The cohort consisted of 650 to 700 healthy bone marrow donors. At the time of sampling, every cohort member was nominally healthy, though immune exposures that went unrecorded were likely present. The donor was CMV seronegative and was included in the group of 352 seronegative cohort members. Every donor gave a peripheral blood sample, and the peripheral blood mononuclear cells from that sample were used for TCR beta sequencing. The Qiagen DNeasy Blood Extraction Kit was used to extract genomic DNA from the blood cell samples.

The sample was PBMCs. The source is a man in his thirties or forties in good health and CMV-seronegative. This receptor chain uses TRBV5-7 and TRBJ2-1; TRBD2 is perhaps the D gene, given 7 matching bases. TRBV5-7 is annotated as an ORF whose role is uncertain. The nucleotide sequence is given as TGTGCCAGCAGCTTGGGGTGGTGGGAGGGGGACAATGAGCAGTTCTTC. It translates to CASSLGWWEGDNEQFF.